This is a list of T cell receptor beta chains from one sample in a study of preoperative IRX-2 immunotherapy in early breast cancer. Generated by immunoSEQ multiplex PCR, the TCRdb table keeps only in-frame clones and is missing some. The table shows tens of thousands of clones, with 70% to 85% occurring only once. This material was collected from a patient treated with IRX-2 immunotherapy. The source is a human donor with breast cancer. The CDR3 runs from the conserved cysteine through the conserved F or W.

v_gene | CDR3aa
TRBV11-3 | CASSQQIENTEAFF
TRBV14 | CASSRPGAANTGELFF
TRBV6-8 | CASRRSSGRAYEQYF
TRBV7-1 | CASSLQDGLGAFF
TRBV28 | CASSLPGTGSDEKLFF
TRBV15 | CATSRDRTAYNSPLHF
TRBV7-1 | CASSLSGNTGELFF
TRBV27 | CATSDSGARMKNIQYF
TRBV6-8 | CASSTRGDRPTYEQYF
TRBV19 | CASRSQGTDTQYF
TRBV18 | CASSPLDSAPGNTIYF
TRBV6-8 | CASSGRRAYGYTF
TRBV11-3 | CASSLGRAGVYGYTF
TRBV11-3 | CASSPRTGHPEQYF
TRBV29-1 | CSVEDHIYVVEAFF
TRBV11-3 | CASSMDRAPNEQYF
TRBV6-8 | CASSSLDRNYGYTF
TRBV6-8 | CASSSAMSGEKLFF
TRBV5-1 | CASSLERGAGNEKLFF
TRBV30 | CAWSLGAHTGTDTQYF
TRBV18 | CASSPEHKTQYF
TRBV6-8 | CAISRVRQGAKETQYF